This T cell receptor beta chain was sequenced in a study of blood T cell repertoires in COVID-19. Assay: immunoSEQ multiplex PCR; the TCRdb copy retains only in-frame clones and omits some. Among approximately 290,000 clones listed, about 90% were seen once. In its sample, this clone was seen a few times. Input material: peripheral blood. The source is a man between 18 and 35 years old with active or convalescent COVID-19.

This chain's CDR3 is CASSFGQTNNYGYTF. DNA for the CDR3: TGCGCCAGCAGCTTTGGACAGACGAATAACTATGGCTACACCTTC. The chain joins TRBV5-1 to TRBJ1-2, with a possible D match to TRBD1 (6 bases). The CDR3 is made up of 15 amino acids. The germline CDR1 and CDR2 sequences are SGHRS and YFSETQ. V lost 2 bases to trimming and J lost 1 base, with 12 bases between them.